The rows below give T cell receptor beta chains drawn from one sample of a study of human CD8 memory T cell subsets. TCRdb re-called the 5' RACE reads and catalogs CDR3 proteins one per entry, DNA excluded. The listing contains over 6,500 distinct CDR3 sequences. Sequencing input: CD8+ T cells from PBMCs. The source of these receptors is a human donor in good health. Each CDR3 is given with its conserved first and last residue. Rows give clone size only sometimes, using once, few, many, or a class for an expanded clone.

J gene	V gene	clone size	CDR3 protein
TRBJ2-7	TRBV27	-	CASSQPGTATYEQYF
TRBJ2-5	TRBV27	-	CASSTLAGVQETQYF
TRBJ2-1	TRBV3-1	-	CASSQDSSGSDNEQFF
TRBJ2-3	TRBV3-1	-	CASSQDWSGGNTDTQYF
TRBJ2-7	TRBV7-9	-	CASSLIRQGNEQYF
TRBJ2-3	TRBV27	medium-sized	CASSLVPGLDTQYF
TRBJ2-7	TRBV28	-	CASTSWGLAGVGYSYEQYF
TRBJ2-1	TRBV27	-	CASRPEALGFNEQFF
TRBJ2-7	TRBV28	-	CASSFSSSYEQYF
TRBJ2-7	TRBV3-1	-	CASSQDGHYEQYF
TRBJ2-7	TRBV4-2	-	CASSQDPKPYEQYF
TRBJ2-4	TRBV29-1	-	CSATGQKNIQYF
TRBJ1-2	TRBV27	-	CASSLSATSGYTF
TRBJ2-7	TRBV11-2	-	CASSSPPDSSYEQYF
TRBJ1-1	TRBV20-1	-	CSARPRGLGGNTEAFF
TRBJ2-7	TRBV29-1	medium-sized	CSAEFPGGLYEQYF
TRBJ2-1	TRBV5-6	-	CASSYESYNEQFF
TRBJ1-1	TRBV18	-	CASSLDRNEAFF
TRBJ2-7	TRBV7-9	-	CASSRDNSYEQYF
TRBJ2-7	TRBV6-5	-	CASSYTLPASGGPSYEQYF
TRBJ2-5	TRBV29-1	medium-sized	CSVEGVPLAGGYQETQYF
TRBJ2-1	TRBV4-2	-	CASSQPTSGRYEQFF
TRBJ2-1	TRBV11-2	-	CASSLELIYGGADEQFF
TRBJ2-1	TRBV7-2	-	CASSLVAPHNEQFF
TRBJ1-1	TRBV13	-	CASRPRGGMNTEAFF
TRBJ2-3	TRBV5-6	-	CASSSRAGGSTDTQYF
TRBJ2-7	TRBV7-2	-	CASSPRTGAYEQYF
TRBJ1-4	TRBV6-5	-	CASSYSNNGAGKLFF
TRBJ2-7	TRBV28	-	CASTLSREFSYEQYF
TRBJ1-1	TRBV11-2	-	CASSLGQLSEAFF
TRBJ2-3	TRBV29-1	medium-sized	CSANPRGRSTDTQYF